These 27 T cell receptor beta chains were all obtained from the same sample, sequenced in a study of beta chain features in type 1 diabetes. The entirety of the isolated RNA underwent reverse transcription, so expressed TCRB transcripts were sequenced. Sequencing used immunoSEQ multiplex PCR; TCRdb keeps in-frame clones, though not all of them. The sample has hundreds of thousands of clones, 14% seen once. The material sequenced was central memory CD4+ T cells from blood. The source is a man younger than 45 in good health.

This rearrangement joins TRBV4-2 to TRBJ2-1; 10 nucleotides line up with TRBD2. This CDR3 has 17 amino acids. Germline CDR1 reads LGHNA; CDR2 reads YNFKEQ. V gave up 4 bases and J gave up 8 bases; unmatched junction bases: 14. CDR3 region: CASSLLGGLANGDEQFF. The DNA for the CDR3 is TGTGCCAGCAGCCTCCTAGGGGGACTAGCGAACGGCGATGAGCAGTTCTTC.

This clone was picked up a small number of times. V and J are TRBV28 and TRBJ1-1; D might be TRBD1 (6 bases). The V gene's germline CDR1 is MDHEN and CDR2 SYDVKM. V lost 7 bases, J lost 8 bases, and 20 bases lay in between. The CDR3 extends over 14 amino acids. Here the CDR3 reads CASTIGGSGAEAFF. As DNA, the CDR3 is TGTGCCAGCACCATAGGAGGGTCAGGGGCCGAAGCTTTCTTT.

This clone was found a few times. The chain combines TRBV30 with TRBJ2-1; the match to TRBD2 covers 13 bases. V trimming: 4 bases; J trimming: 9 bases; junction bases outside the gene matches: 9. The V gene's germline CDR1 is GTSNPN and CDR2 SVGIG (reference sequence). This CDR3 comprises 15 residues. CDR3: CAWIFTSGRAREQFF. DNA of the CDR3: TGTGCCTGGATTTTCACTAGCGGGAGGGCCCGTGAGCAGTTCTTC.

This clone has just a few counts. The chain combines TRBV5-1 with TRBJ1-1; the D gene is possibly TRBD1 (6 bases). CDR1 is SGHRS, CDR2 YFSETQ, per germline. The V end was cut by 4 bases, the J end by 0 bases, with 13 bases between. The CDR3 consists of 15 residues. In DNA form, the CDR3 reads TGCGCCAGCAGCCAAGGGGGGACGGTGAACACTGAAGCTTTCTTT. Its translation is CASSQGGTVNTEAFF.

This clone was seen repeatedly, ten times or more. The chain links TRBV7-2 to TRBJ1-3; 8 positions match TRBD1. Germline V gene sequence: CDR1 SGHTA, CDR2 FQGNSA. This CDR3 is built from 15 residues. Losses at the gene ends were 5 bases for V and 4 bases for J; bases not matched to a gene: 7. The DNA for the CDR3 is TGTGCCAGCAGCCCCCGGACAGGGAAGGGAAACACCATATATTTT. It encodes CASSPRTGKGNTIYF.

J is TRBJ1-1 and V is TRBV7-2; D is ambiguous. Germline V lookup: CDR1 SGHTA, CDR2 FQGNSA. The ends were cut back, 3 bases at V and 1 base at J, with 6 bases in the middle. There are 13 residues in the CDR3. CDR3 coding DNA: TGTGCCAGCAGCTTCGGACGGAACACTGAAGCTTTCTTT. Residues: CASSFGRNTEAFF.

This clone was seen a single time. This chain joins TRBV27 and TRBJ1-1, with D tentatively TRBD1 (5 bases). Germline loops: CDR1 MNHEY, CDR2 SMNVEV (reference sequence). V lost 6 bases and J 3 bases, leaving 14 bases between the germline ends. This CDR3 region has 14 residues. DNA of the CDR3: TGTGCCAGCAGCCAGTGGGGGGGTGACACTGAAGCTTTCTTT. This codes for CASSQWGGDTEAFF.

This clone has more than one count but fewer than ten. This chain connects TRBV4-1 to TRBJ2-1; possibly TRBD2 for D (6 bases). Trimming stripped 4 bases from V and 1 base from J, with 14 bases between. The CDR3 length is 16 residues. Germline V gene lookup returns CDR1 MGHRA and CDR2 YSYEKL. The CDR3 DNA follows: TGCGCCAGCAGCCCAGGCCGGGGGATATCCTACAATGAGCAGTTCTTC. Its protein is CASSPGRGISYNEQFF.

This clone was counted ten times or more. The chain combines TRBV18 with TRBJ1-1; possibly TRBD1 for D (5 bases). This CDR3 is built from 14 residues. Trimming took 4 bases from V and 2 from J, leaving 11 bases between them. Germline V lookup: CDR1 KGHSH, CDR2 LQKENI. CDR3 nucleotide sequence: TGTGCCAGCTCACGACAGCCCAGTAACACTGAAGCTTTCTTT. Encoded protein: CASSRQPSNTEAFF.

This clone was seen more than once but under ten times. In nucleotides, the CDR3 is TGTGCCAGTAGTCCGTATGCTGGGGCCAACGTCCTGACTTTC. Its translation: CASSPYAGANVLTF. The chain recombines TRBV19 with TRBJ2-6; D unclear. The V end was cut by 5 bases, the J end by 2 bases, with 7 bases between. There are 14 residues in the CDR3. CDR1 is LNHDA and CDR2 is SQIVND in the germline V gene (reference sequence).

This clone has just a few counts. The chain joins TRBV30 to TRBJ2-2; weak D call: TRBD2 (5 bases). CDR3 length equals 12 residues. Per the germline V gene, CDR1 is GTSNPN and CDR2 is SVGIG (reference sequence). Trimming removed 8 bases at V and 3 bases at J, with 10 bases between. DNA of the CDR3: TGTGCCAAAAAGGGAGACACCGGGGAGCTGTTTTTT. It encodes CAKKGDTGELFF.

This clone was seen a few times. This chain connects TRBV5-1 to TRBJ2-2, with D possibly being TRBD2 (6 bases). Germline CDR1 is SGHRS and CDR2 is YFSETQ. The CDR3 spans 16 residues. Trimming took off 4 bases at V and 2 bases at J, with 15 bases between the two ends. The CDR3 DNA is TGCGCCAGCAGCCACACGTCGGGGGAAAACACCGGGGAGCTGTTTTTT. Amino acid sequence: CASSHTSGENTGELFF.

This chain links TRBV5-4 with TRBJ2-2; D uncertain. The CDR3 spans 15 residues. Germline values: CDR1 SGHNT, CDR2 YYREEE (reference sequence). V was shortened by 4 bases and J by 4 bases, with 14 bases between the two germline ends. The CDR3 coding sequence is TGTGCCAGCAGCAATAGCCTGTCTAGCACCGGGGAGCTGTTTTTT. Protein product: CASSNSLSSTGELFF.

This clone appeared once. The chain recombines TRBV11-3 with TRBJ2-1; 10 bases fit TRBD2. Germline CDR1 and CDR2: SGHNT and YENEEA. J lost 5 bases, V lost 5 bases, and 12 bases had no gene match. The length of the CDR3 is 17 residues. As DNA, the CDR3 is TGTGCCAGCAGCCCAAACCAACCGGGACTAGCGCACAATGAGCAGTTCTTC. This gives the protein CASSPNQPGLAHNEQFF.

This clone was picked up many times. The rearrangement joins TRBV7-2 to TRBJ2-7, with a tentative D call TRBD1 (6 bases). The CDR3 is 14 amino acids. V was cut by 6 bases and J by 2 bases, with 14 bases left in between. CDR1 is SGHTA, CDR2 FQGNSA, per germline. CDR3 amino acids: CASSQGPETYEQYF. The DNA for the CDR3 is TGTGCCAGCAGTCAGGGGCCCGAAACCTACGAGCAGTACTTC.

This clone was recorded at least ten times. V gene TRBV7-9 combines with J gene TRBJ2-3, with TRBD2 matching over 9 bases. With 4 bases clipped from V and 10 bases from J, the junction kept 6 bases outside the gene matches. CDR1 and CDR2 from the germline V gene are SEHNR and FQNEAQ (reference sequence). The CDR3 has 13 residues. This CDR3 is CASSYSGSGAQYF. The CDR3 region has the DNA TGTGCCAGCAGCTATAGCGGGAGTGGTGCGCAGTATTTT. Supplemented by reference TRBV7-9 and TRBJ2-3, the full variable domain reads DTGVSQNPRHKITKRGQNVTFRCDPISEHNRLYWYRQTLGQGPEFLTYFQNEAQLEKSRLLSDRFSAERPKGSFSTLEIQRTEQGDSAMYLCASSYSGSGAQYFGPGTRLTVL.

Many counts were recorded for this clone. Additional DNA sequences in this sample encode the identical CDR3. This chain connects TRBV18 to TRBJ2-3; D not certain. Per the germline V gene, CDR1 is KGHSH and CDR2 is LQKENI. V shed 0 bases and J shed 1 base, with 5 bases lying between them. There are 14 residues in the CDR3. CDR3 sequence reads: CASSPPVGTDTQYF. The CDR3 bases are TGTGCCAGCTCACCACCAGTGGGCACAGATACGCAGTATTTT.

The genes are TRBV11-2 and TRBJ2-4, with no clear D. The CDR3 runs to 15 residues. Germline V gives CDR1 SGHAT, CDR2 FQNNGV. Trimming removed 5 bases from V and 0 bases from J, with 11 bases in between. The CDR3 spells CASSRHLIAKNIQYF. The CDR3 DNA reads TGTGCCAGCAGCCGGCACCTCATAGCCAAAAACATTCAGTACTTC.

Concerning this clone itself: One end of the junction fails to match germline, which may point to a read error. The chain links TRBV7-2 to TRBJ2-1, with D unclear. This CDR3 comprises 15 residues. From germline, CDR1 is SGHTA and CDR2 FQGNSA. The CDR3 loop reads CASSSVSSSYSEQFF. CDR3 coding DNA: TGTGCCAGCAGCTCAGTCAGTTCCAGTTACAGTGAGCAGTTCTTC. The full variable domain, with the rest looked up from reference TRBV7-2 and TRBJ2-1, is GAGVSQSPSNKVTEKGKDVELRCDPISGHTALYWYRQSLGQGLEFLIYFQGNSAPDKSGLPSDRFSAERTGGSVSTLTIQRTQQEDSAVYLCASSSVSSSYSEQFFGPGTRLTVL.

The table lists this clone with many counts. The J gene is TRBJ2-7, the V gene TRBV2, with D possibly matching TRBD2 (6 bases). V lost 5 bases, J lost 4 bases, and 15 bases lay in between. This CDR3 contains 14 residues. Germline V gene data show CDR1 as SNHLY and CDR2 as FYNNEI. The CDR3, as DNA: TGTGCCAGCAGTTCCACGGCCGGGGGATACGAGCAGTACGTC. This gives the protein CASSSTAGGYEQYV.

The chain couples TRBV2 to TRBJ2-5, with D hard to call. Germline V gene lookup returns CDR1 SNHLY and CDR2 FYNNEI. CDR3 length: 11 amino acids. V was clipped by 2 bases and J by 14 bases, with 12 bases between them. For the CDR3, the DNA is TGTGCCAGCAGTGAACCGGCTACCGCCTACTTC. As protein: CASSEPATAYF.

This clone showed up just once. CDR3 sequence: CASSGGQLNTEAFF. CDR3 DNA: TGTGCCAGCAGCGGGGGACAGCTGAACACTGAAGCTTTCTTT. The chain links TRBV6-6 to TRBJ1-1; TRBD1 matches 7 bases. J lost 0 bases, V lost 6 bases, and 4 bases had no gene match. The CDR3 loop spans 14 amino acids. The V gene's germline CDR1 is MNHNY and CDR2 SVGAGI (reference sequence).

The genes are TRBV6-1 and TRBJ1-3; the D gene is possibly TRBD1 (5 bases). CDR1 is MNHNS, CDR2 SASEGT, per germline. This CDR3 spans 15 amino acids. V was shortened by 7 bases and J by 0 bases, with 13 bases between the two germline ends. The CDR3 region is CASKRGRGSGNTIYF. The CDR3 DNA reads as TGTGCCAGCAAACGGGGGAGAGGCTCTGGAAACACCATATATTTT.

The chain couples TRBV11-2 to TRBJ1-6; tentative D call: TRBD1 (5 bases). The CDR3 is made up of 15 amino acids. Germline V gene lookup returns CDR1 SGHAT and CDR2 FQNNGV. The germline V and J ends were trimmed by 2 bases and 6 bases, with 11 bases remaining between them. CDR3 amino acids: CASSLNGRGNSPLHF. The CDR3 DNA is TGTGCCAGCAGCTTAAACGGGAGGGGTAATTCACCCCTCCACTTT. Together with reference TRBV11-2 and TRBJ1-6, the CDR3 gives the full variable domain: EAGVAQSPRYKIIEKRQSVAFWCNPISGHATLYWYQQILGQGPKLLIQFQNNGVVDDSQLPKDRFSAERLKGVDSTLKIQPAKLEDSAVYLCASSLNGRGNSPLHFGNGTRLTVT.

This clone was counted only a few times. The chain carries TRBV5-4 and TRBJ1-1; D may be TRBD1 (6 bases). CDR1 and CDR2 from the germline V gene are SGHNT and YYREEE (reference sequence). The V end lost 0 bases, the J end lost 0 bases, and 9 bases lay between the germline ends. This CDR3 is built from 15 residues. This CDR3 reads CASSLGTGMNTEAFF. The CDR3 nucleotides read TGTGCCAGCAGCTTGGGAACAGGGATGAACACTGAAGCTTTCTTT. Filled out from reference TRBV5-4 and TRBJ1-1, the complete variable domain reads ETGVTQSPTHLIKTRGQQVTLRCSSQSGHNTVSWYQQALGQGPQFIFQYYREEENGRGNFPPRFSGLQFPNYSSELNVNALELDDSALYLCASSLGTGMNTEAFFGQGTRLTVV.

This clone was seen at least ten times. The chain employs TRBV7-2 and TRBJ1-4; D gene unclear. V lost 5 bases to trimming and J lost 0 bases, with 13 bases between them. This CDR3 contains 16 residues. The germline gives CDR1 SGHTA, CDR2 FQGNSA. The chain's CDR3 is CASSQLSTPTNEKLFF. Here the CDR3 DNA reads TGTGCCAGCAGCCAACTTTCAACGCCAACTAATGAAAAACTGTTTTTT.

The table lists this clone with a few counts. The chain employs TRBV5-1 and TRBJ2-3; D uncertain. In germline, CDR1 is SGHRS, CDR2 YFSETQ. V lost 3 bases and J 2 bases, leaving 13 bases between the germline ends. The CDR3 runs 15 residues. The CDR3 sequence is CASSSTHFPTDTQYF. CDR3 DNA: TGCGCCAGCAGCTCGACACATTTCCCCACAGATACGCAGTATTTT. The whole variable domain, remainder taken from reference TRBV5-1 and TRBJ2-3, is KAGVTQTPRYLIKTRGQQVTLSCSPISGHRSVSWYQQTPGQGLQFLFEYFSETQRNKGNFPGRFSGRQFSNSRSEMNVSTLELGDSALYLCASSSTHFPTDTQYFGPGTRLTVL.